Sequencing of this TCR beta chain was carried out in a study of pediatric ulcerative colitis. General study findings and limits: Two rectal CDR3 clonotypes occurred in all ulcerative colitis patients. In rectum, acute severe colitis had expanded clones and less diversity. Ulcerative colitis patients shared more blood-rectal clones than controls.

As regards this clone: As yet, its antigen is unknown.

During colonoscopy, one to two rectal pinch biopsies were collected. The CDR3 is made up of 14 amino acids. Germline CDR1 and CDR2: LNHDA and SQIVND (reference sequence). Trimming shortened V by 3 bases and J by 4 bases, and 13 bases separated the two germline ends. Assay: immunoSEQ multiplex PCR; the TCRdb copy retains only in-frame clones and omits some. The sample includes tens of thousands of clones, 60% to 85% of them seen just once. This TCR was sampled from a girl aged 5 to 17 with moderate ulcerative colitis. Sequences were obtained from gut tissue. The V and J genes are TRBV19 and TRBJ2-7; D ambiguous. The CDR3 protein is CASSILPVGYEQYF. Here the CDR3 DNA reads TGTGCCAGTAGTATTCTACCGGTTGGGTACGAGCAGTACTTC.